Below are 17 T cell receptor beta chains sequenced from a single sample in a study of CXCR3-negative and CXCR3-positive naive CD8 T cells. Preparation of TRB cDNA libraries relied on 5' RACE carrying UMI labels. TCRdb reprocessed the 5' RACE reads, keeping one entry per CDR3 protein, no DNA. This table holds some 40,000 distinct CDR3 sequences. The sequenced material came from memory CD8+ T cells from blood. The source of these receptors is a human donor in good health. Some clones in this sample may be carry-over from other donors' samples.

The chain couples TRBV29-1 to TRBJ2-1. The CDR3 is 12 amino acids. The germline V gene encodes CDR1 SQVTM and CDR2 ANQGSEA. The CDR3 protein is CSVDKDYNEQFF.

The rearrangement joins TRBV20-1 to TRBJ1-1; with no DNA, the TCRdb D assignment of TRBD1 cannot be verified. CDR1 is DFQATT, CDR2 SNEGSKA, per germline (reference sequence). The CDR3 extends over 14 amino acids. The CDR3 loop is CSATGQVSNTEAFF.

The rearrangement uses TRBV28 and TRBJ2-2; TCRdb proposes TRBD1, but this gene call is untestable without DNA. Germline-derived CDR1 and CDR2 are MDHEN and SYDVKM. The CDR3 is 16 amino acids. CDR3 sequence: CASSFPGRENTGELFF.

This chain links TRBV7-8 with TRBJ2-2; there is no DNA to check the TCRdb D call of TRBD1. The CDR3 runs 14 residues. Germline V CDR1 and CDR2: SGHVS, FQNEAQ. The CDR3: CASSFQGGTGELFF.

The chain has TRBV7-9 and TRBJ2-3; TCRdb selects TRBD1, and the lack of DNA leaves this call unchecked. Germline CDR1 reads SEHNR; CDR2 reads FQNEAQ (reference sequence). The CDR3 is 17 amino acids. The CDR3 sequence: CASSPQPGTTAGDTQYF.

The chain uses TRBV28 and TRBJ2-5; the TRBD1 assignment by TCRdb is unverifiable without DNA. This CDR3 contains 17 residues. Germline lookup yields CDR1 MDHEN and CDR2 SYDVKM. CDR3 amino acids: CASSPLGQGGNQETQYF.

The chain uses TRBV13 and TRBJ2-1; TCRdb's assignment of TRBD2 cannot be checked, as there is no DNA. Germline V gene lookup returns CDR1 PRHDT and CDR2 FYEKMQ (reference sequence). The CDR3 runs 15 residues. The CDR3 here is CASSGRDLTYNEQFF.

Judged by frequency, this clonotype is medium-sized. The chain joins TRBV29-1 to TRBJ2-7; the TCRdb D gene call, TRBD1, has no DNA to confirm it. Germline values: CDR1 SQVTM, CDR2 ANQGSEA. The CDR3 has 13 residues. CDR3: CSIRGEPNYEQYF.

V usage is TRBV20-1 and J usage is TRBJ2-2; there is no DNA to check the TCRdb D call of TRBD2. This CDR3 has 16 amino acids. Germline V lookup: CDR1 DFQATT, CDR2 SNEGSKA (reference sequence). The chain's CDR3 is CSARQGLAGETGELFF.

V usage is TRBV29-1 and J usage is TRBJ2-1; the TRBD1 assignment by TCRdb is unverifiable without DNA. Looked up from germline, CDR1 is SQVTM and CDR2 is ANQGSEA. This CDR3 has 14 residues. The CDR3 here is CSVVTGGSYNEQFF.

In terms of frequency, this clonotype is medium-sized (0.01 to 0.1%). CDR3 loop: CSARDLGGGEHNEQFF. V is TRBV20-1 and J is TRBJ2-1; TCRdb reports TRBD1, a call that lacks DNA to check it against. Per germline, CDR1 DFQATT and CDR2 SNEGSKA (reference sequence). This CDR3 contains 16 residues.

The chain joins TRBV20-1 to TRBJ2-1. There are 14 residues in the CDR3. Germline-derived CDR1 and CDR2 are DFQATT and SNEGSKA (reference sequence). CDR3 in amino acids: CSATSVVSYNEQFF.

This chain connects TRBV6-5 to TRBJ1-6. The CDR3 consists of 14 residues. Germline V gives CDR1 MNHEY, CDR2 SVGAGI. The CDR3 is CASRNTGPNSPLHF.

The chain recombines TRBV11-2 with TRBJ2-7; with no DNA, the TCRdb D assignment of TRBD2 cannot be verified. From germline, CDR1 is SGHAT and CDR2 FQNNGV. This CDR3 has 18 residues. The CDR3 spells CASSLGASGGAISYEQYF. Complete variable domain (other parts from reference TRBV11-2 and TRBJ2-7): EAGVAQSPRYKIIEKRQSVAFWCNPISGHATLYWYQQILGQGPKLLIQFQNNGVVDDSQLPKDRFSAERLKGVDSTLKIQPAKLEDSAVYLCASSLGASGGAISYEQYFGPGTRLTVT.

The chain joins TRBV14 to TRBJ2-3; TCRdb gives TRBD1 as the D gene, but with no DNA this cannot be confirmed. The CDR3 totals 16 residues. CDR1 and CDR2 (germline): SGHDN, FVKESK. CDR3: CASSHPPGLATDTQYF.

This clonotype registers medium-sized by frequency. The chain recombines TRBV5-5 with TRBJ2-7; the TCRdb D gene call, TRBD2, has no DNA to confirm it. The CDR3 runs 13 residues. From germline, CDR1 is SGHKS and CDR2 YYEKEE (reference sequence). The CDR3 loop reads CASSFGRVDEQYF.

J is TRBJ2-1 and V is TRBV20-1; absent DNA, TCRdb's TRBD2 call cannot be checked. This CDR3 spans 18 amino acids. In germline, CDR1 is DFQATT, CDR2 SNEGSKA (reference sequence). The CDR3 is CSARGGLAGRTTYNEQFF.